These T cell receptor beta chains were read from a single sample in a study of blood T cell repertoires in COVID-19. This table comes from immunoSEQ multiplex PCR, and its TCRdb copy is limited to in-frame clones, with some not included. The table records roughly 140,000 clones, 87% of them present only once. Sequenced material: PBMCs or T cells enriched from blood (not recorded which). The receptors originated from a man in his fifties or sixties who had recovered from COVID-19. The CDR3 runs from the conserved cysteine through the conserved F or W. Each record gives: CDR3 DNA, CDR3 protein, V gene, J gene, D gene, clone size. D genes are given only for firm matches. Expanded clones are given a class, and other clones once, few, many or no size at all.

TGTGCCAGCAGCCGGGGGACAGGGGCTGGAAACACCATATATTTT	CASSRGTGAGNTIYF	TRBV7-9	TRBJ1-3	TRBD1	NA
TGTGCCAGCAGTTCGAGAGTCCCTGGGGCCAACGTCCTGACTTTC	CASSSRVPGANVLTF	TRBV6-5	TRBJ2-6	NA	NA
TGTGCCATCAATCCTCGAGGAGGGCCTACCTATGGCTACACCTTC	CAINPRGGPTYGYTF	TRBV10-3	TRBJ1-2	NA	few
TGTGCCAGCAGCCTCGGGACTCTCGCCTACAATGAGCAGTTCTTC	CASSLGTLAYNEQFF	TRBV9	TRBJ2-1	NA	NA
TGCGCCAGCAGCCAGACCAGGGATTTCAAGACTGAAGCTTTCTTT	CASSQTRDFKTEAFF	TRBV4-1	TRBJ1-1	NA	once
TGTGCCAGCAGCTCGGGTCCCGCTAACTATGGCTACACCTTC	CASSSGPANYGYTF	TRBV7-2	TRBJ1-2	NA	NA
TGTGCCAGCAGTTTCACCCAGGGTGTGAACACTGAAGCTTTCTTT	CASSFTQGVNTEAFF	TRBV28	TRBJ1-1	NA	NA
TGTGCCAGCAGGACAGGCACGTGGCCCAATCAGCCCCAGCATTTT	CASRTGTWPNQPQHF	TRBV28	TRBJ1-5	NA	NA
TGTGCCATCAGAAGCCTAGAGTCTTACGGCGGCACAGATACGCAGTATTTT	CAIRSLESYGGTDTQYF	TRBV10-3	TRBJ2-3	NA	NA
TGTGCCAGCAGCCTCGAACCGAGGGCCTTGGAGACCCAGTACTTC	CASSLEPRALETQYF	TRBV3-1/TRBV3-2	TRBJ2-5	NA	NA
TGCGCCAGCAGATCCGGAGAAATGAACACTGAAGCTTTCTTT	CASRSGEMNTEAFF	TRBV10-1	TRBJ1-1	NA	NA
TGCGCCAGCACTAGAGACTCCTACAATGAGCAGTTCTTC	CASTRDSYNEQFF	TRBV5-1	TRBJ2-1	NA	NA
TGTGCCAGCAGCTTTTCAGGGACTGGAAACACCATATATTTT	CASSFSGTGNTIYF	TRBV13	TRBJ1-3	NA	NA
TGCGCCAGCAGCTTGGTTGTCGGGATCTCTGGGGCCAACGTCCTGACTTTC	CASSLVVGISGANVLTF	TRBV5-1	TRBJ2-6	NA	NA
TGCGCCAGCAGCCAAGATTTTAGAGAGACATCCCGATTCTCTAACTATGGCTACACCTTC	CASSQDFRETSRFSNYGYTF	TRBV4-1	TRBJ1-2	NA	NA
TGTGCCAGCAGCCCGGGAGGGAACTATGGCTACACCTTC	CASSPGGNYGYTF	TRBV9	TRBJ1-2	NA	once
TGTGCCAGCAGCTTAGCAGGGACAGGGGCTGAAGCTTTCTTT	CASSLAGTGAEAFF	TRBV7-9	TRBJ1-1	TRBD1	NA
TGTGCCAGCACCCAGGGGTACGAAAAACTGTTTTTT	CASTQGYEKLFF	TRBV7-9	TRBJ1-4	NA	once
TGTGCCAGCAGTTTTAATAGCCCAGCATCACCCCTCCACTTT	CASSFNSPASPLHF	TRBV28	TRBJ1-6	NA	NA
TGTGCCAGCAGCCGCTTCTCCGGAGCAGGGTCTAATGAAAAACTGTTTTTT	CASSRFSGAGSNEKLFF	TRBV27	TRBJ1-4	NA	NA